This T cell receptor (beta chain) derives from a study of cytomegalovirus exposure and HLA in healthy donors. Whole-study context: Early released data comprised around 79 million unique TCRs from HLA-typed donors.

The PCR ran on 60 Vbeta and 13 Jbeta primers. The table came from immunoSEQ multiplex PCR; TCRdb's copy has only in-frame clones and leaves some out. The data contain over 70,000 clones, roughly 70% of them singletons. V was cut by 3 bases and J by 5 bases, with 6 bases left in between. The CDR3 contains 12 residues. Germline lookup yields CDR1 LNHDA and CDR2 SQIVND (reference sequence). Notes on this clone: Its antigen is as yet unknown.

Study-wide findings and caveats: Sequencing likely generated an artifact that appeared as a cluster of highly shared sequence variants. Within an earlier analysis, most TCR beta V segments proved productive either about 90% or about 30% of the time.

Material: PBMCs. This TCR was recovered from a man aged 30 to 39 in good health and CMV-seropositive. The chain links TRBV19 to TRBJ2-3; no firm D call. The CDR3 loop reads CASSIHQDTQYF. DNA of the CDR3: TGTGCCAGTAGTATTCATCAAGATACGCAGTATTTT. Drawing the rest from reference TRBV19 and TRBJ2-3, the complete variable domain is DGGITQSPKYLFRKEGQNVTLSCEQNLNHDAMYWYRQDPGQGLRLIYYSQIVNDFQKGDIAEGYSVSREKKESFPLTVTSAQKNPTAFYLCASSIHQDTQYFGPGTRLTVL.